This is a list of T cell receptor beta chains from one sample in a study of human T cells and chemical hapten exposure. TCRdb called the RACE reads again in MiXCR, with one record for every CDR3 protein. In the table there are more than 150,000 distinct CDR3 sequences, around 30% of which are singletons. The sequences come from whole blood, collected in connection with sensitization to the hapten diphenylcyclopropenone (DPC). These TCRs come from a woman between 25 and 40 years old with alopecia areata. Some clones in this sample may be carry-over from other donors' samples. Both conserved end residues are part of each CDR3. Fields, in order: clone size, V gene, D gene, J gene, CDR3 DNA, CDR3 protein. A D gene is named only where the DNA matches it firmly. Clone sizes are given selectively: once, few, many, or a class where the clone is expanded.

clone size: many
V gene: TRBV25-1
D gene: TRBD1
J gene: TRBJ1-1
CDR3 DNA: TGTGCCAGCAGTATACAGGGGGCAAACACTGAAGCTTTCTTT
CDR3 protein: CASSIQGANTEAFF

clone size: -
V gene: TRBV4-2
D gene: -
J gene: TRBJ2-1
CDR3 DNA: TGTGCCAGCAGCCAAGGAGGCTTACTGAGCTCCTACAATGAGCAGTTCTTC
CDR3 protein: CASSQGGLLSSYNEQFF

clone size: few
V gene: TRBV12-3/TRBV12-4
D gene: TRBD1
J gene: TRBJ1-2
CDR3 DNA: TGTGCCAGCAGTGGGACAGTTTATGGCTACACCTTC
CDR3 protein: CASSGTVYGYTF

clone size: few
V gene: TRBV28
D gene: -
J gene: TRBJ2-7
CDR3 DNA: TGTGCCAGCAGTTTGAGGGGTCAAAACTACGAGCAGTACTTC
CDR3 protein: CASSLRGQNYEQYF

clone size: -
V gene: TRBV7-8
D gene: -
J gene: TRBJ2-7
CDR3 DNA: TGTGCCAGCAGCGTCGCCTCCATGAGCGAGCAGTACTTC
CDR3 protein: CASSVASMSEQYF

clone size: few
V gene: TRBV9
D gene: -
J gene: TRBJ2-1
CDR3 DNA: TGTGCCAGCAGCGTGGACCCGGTCTCGGGGGTAAACAATGAGCAGTTCTTC
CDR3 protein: CASSVDPVSGVNNEQFF

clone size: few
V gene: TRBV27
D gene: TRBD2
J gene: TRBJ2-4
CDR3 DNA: TGTGCCAGCAGCCTGAGCGGGAGGTCTCCCAAAAACATTCAGTACTTC
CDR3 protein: CASSLSGRSPKNIQYF

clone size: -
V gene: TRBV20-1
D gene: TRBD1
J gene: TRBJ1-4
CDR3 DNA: TGCAGTGCTAGCGTGTCAGGGGGAAAACTGTTTTTT
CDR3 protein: CSASVSGGKLFF

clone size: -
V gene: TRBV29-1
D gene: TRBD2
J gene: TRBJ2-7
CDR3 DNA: TGCAGCGTTGGTGGGGGGGCCTACGAGCAGTACTTC
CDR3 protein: CSVGGGAYEQYF

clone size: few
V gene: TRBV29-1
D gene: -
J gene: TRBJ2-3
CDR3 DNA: TGCAGCGTTGAAGACGGGACAGATACGCAGTATTTT
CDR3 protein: CSVEDGTDTQYF

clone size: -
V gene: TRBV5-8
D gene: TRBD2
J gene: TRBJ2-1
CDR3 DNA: TGTGCCAGCAGCTTGTTTTTTCGGGGGGGGAGCTCCTACAATGAGCAGTTCTTC
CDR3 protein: CASSLFFRGGSSYNEQFF

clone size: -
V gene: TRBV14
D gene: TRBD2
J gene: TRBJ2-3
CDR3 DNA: TGTGCCAGCAGCCTTGAACTAGCGGGGCACACAGATACGCAGTATTTT
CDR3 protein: CASSLELAGHTDTQYF

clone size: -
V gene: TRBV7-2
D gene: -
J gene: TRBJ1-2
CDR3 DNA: TGTGCCAGCAGCATTCCGGGACTGTCCTATGGCTACACCTTC
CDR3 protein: CASSIPGLSYGYTF

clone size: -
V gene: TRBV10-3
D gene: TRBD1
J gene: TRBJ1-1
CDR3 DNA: TGTGCCATCAGTGAGACCCAGGGGGGTTACACTGAAGCTTTCTTT
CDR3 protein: CAISETQGGYTEAFF

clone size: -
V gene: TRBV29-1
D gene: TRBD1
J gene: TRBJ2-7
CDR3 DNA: TGCAGCGCTTCGACAGGGGCAGGGAACGAGCAGTACTTC
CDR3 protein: CSASTGAGNEQYF

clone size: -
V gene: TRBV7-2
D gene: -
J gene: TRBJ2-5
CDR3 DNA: TGTGCCAGCGCCCCCCGCGGGGTCCAAGAGACCCAGTACTTC
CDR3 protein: CASAPRGVQETQYF

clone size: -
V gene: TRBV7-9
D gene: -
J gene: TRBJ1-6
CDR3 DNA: TGTGCCAGCAGCTTCAGGGCGGCCTATAATTCACCCCTCCACTTT
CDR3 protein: CASSFRAAYNSPLHF

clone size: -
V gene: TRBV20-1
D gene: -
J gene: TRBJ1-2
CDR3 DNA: TGCAGTGCTGCGAGACCGGGGATCTATGGCTACACCTTC
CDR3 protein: CSAARPGIYGYTF

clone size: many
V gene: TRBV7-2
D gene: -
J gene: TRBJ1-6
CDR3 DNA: TGTGCCAGCAGCACGAATAATTCACCCCTCCACTTT
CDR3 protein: CASSTNNSPLHF

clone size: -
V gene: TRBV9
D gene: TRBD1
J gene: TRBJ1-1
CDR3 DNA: TGTGCCAGCAGCGCTGAGACAGGGGGTAGAGGCACTGAAGCTTTCTTT
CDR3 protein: CASSAETGGRGTEAFF

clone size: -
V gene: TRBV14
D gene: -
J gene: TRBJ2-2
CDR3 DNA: TGTGCCAGCAGCCAAGTTAAGCCAGCTTTATCCGGGGAGCTGTTTTTT
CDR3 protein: CASSQVKPALSGELFF

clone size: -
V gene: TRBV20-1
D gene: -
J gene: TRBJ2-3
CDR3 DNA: TGCAGTGCTAGTTCTTTGGCTACCACCACAGATACGCAGTATTTT
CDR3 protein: CSASSLATTTDTQYF

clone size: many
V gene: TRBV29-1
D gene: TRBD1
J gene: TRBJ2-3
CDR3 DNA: TGCAGCGTTGCTCCGACAGGGGAGAACCCAGATACGCAGTATTTT
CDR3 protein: CSVAPTGENPDTQYF

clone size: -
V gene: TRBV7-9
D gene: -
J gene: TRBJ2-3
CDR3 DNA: TGTGCCAGCAGCTTAGATGTGGGCACAGATACGCAGTATTTT
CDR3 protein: CASSLDVGTDTQYF